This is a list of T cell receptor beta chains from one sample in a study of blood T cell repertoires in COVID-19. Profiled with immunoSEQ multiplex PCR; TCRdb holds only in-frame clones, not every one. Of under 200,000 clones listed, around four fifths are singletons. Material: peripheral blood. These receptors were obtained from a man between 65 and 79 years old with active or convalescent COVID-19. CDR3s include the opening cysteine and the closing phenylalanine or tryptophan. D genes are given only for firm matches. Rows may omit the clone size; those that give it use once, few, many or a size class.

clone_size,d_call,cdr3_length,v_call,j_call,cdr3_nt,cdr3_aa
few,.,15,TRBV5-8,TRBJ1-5,TGTGCCAGCAGCTTGGCCCGGGGGGCAAAACAGCCCCAGCATTTT,CASSLARGAKQPQHF
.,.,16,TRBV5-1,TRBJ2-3,TGCGCCAGCAGCTTGAATCCGGGCGGGAGCACAGATACGCAGTATTTT,CASSLNPGGSTDTQYF
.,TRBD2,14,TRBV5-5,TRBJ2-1,TGTGCCAGCATGGGGACTAGCGGAAACAATGAGCAGTTCTTC,CASMGTSGNNEQFF
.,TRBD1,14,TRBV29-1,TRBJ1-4,TGCAGCGTTGAAGGGACAGGGTCTAATGAAAAACTGTTTTTT,CSVEGTGSNEKLFF
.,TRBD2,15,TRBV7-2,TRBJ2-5,TGTGCCAGCAGCTTAGTCGGGGGGGCCGGAGAGACCCAGTACTTC,CASSLVGGAGETQYF
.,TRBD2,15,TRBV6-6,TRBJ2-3,TGTGCCAGCAGACCTAGCGGGAGGGCCCCAGATACGCAGTATTTT,CASRPSGRAPDTQYF
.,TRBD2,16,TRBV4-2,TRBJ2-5,TGTGCCAGCAGCCATGCAACTAGCGGGGGAGGGGAGACCCAGTACTTC,CASSHATSGGGETQYF
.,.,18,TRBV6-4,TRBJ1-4,TGTGCCAGCGGAGAGGGGGGGCGCATGAGGGAATATAATGAAAAACTGTTTTTT,CASGEGGRMREYNEKLFF
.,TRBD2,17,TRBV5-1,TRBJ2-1,TGCGCCAGCAGCTTCGCCCTATTGGCGGGAGGTGGGAATGAGCAGTTCTTC,CASSFALLAGGGNEQFF
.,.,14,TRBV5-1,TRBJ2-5,TGCGCCAGCAGCTTAGGGCGGGGAGGTGAGACCCAGTACTTC,CASSLGRGGETQYF
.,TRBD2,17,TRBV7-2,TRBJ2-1,TGTGCCAGCAGCTTAGCGTTGAGCGGGGGGGCTACGGGTGAGCAGTTCTTC,CASSLALSGGATGEQFF
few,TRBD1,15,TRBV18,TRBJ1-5,TGTGCCAGCTCACCAGGGACAGGGAGCAATCAGCCCCAGCATTTT,CASSPGTGSNQPQHF
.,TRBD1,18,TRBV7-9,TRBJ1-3,TGTGCCAGCAGCCTTTCGGTGGGGGGACAGCTCTCTGGAAACACCATATATTTT,CASSLSVGGQLSGNTIYF
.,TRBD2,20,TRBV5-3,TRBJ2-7,TGTGCCAGAAGCTCGGAACCGGGACTAGCGGTAGTTTCTTGGGCCTACGAGCAGTACTTC,CARSSEPGLAVVSWAYEQYF
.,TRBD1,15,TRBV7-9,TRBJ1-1,TGTGCCAGCAGCTTTTCACAGGGGGGTTTTAGTGAAGCTTTCTTT,CASSFSQGGFSEAFF
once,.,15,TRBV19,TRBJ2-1,TGTGCCAGTAGTATCTCTGTCGTGGGGGCAGGGGAGCAGTTCTTC,CASSISVVGAGEQFF
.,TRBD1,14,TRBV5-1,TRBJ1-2,TGCGCCAGCAGCTTGGCAGGGGGCGACTATGGCTACACCTTC,CASSLAGGDYGYTF
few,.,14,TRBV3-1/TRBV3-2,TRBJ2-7,TGTGCCAGCAGCCTTTGGCGGGTTCCCTACGAGCAGTACTTC,CASSLWRVPYEQYF
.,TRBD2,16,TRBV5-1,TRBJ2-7,TGCGCCAGCAGCTTGGGAGGGGTAGCGGGGGCCTACGAGCAGTACTTC,CASSLGGVAGAYEQYF
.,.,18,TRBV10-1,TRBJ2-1,TGCGCCAGCAGTGAGTCTGGATATCAGAGGGGGAAAACTAGAGCGCAGTTCTTC,CASSESGYQRGKTRAQFF
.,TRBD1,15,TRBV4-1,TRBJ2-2,TGCGCCAGCAGCCAAGGAGACAGGGAAACCGGGGAGCTGTTTTTT,CASSQGDRETGELFF